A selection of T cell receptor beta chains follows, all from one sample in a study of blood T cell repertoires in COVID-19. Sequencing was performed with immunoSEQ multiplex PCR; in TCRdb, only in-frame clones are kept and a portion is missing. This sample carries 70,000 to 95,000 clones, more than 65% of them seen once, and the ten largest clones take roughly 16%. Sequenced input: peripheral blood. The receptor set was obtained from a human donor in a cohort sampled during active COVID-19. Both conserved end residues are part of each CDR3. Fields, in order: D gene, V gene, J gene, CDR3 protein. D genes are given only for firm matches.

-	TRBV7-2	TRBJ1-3	CASRRGGSSGNTIYF
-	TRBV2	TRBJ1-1	CASSRQENTEAFF
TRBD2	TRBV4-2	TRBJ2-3	CASSQAGGRAGADTQYF
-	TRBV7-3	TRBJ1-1	CASSLTAKQGYTEAFF
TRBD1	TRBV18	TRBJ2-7	CASSPSQGDVNEQYF
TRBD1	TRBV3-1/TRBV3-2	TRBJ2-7	CASSHRGKGEQYF
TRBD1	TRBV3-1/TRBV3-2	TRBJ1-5	CASSLTGGNQPQHF
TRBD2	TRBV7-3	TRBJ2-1	CASSLATGGGRNEQFF
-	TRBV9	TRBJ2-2	CASSTHSGNTGELFF
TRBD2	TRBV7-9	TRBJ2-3	CASSSRGEGPDTQYF
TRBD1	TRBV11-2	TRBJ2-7	CASLTADRGSYEQYF
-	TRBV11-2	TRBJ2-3	CASGLVGGLGTDTQYF
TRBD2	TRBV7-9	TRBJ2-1	CASSLTGLVLNEQFF
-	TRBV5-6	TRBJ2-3	CASSFGPFDPTDTQYF
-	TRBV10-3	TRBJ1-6	CAINPGTYNSPLHF
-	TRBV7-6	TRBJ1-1	CASSLAGRGAPNTEAFF
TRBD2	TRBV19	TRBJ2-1	CASEGLAVNEQFF
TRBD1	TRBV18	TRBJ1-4	CASSGQGRYEKLFF
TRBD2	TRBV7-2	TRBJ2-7	CASSPGGSLHEQYF
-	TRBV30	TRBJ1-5	CALQLFNQPQHF
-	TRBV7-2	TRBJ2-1	CASSFGLGGGNNEQFF
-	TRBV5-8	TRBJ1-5	CASSYGGAGQPQHF
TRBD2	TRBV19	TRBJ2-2	CASSIPGGKTGELFF
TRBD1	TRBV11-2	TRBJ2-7	CASSLGGTGVNEQYF